This T cell receptor (beta chain) appears in the sequencing data of a study of blood T cell repertoires in COVID-19. Study-level information: Sources were T cells, B-cell-depleted T cells, or PBMCs; the material itself was cDNA or gDNA.

The CDR3 loop spans 15 amino acids. Germline CDR1 MGHRA, CDR2 YSYEKL. V was cut by 0 bases and J by 6 bases, with 14 bases left in between. Only in-frame clones appear in the TCRdb table, and some are missing; sequencing was by immunoSEQ multiplex PCR. The data contain about 220,000 clones, around 82% of them singletons. The TCR sequence derives from a woman in her seventies with acute or convalescent COVID-19. The sample was peripheral blood. The genes are TRBV4-1 and TRBJ1-1; D perhaps matches TRBD1 (6 bases). The CDR3, as DNA: TGCGCCAGCAGCCAAGAGGGGGGGGCAGTGGCTGAAGCTTTCTTT. Its translation: CASSQEGGAVAEAFF.